This TCR beta chain was documented in a study of cytomegalovirus exposure and HLA in healthy donors. Study-level findings and limits: Three chains tied to CMV proved CMV antigen-specific in vitro.

Sequencing used immunoSEQ multiplex PCR; TCRdb keeps in-frame clones, though not all of them. Of over 100,000 clones detected, just under 95% appear once; the ten largest clones hold 0.89%. Donors came from a validation cohort of 90 to 150 subjects, distinct from the first 666-subject cohort. As concerns this clone: Its target is not known.

V gave up 2 bases and J gave up 7 bases, with 12 bases separating them. The CDR3 has 14 amino acids. From germline, CDR1 is SGDLS and CDR2 YYNGEE. The chain combines TRBV9 with TRBJ1-4; tentative D call: TRBD1 (5 bases). This clonotype was obtained from a woman aged 18 to 35 in good health and CMV-seronegative. Sequenced sample: PBMCs. CDR3: CASSVGPGGEKLFF. Written as DNA, the CDR3 is TGTGCCAGCAGCGTCGGCCCGGGGGGTGAAAAACTGTTTTTT.